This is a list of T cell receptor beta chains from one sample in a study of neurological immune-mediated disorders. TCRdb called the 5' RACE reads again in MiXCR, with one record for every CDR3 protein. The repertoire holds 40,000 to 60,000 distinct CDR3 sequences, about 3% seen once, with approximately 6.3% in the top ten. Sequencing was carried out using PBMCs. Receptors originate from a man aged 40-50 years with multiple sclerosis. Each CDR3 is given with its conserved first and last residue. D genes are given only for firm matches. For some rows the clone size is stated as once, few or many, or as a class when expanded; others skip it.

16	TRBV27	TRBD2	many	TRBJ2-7	TGTGCCAGCAGTTTAGCGGTCGCGGGGGGGCCCTACGAGCAGTACTTC	CASSLAVAGGPYEQYF
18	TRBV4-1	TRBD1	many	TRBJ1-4	TGCGCCAGCAGCCAAGACGAAGACAGGGGACTAGGAAATGAAAAACTGTTTTTT	CASSQDEDRGLGNEKLFF
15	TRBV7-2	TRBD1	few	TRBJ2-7	TGTGCCAGCAGCTTAGGGGGGACAGGGGTCGACGAGCAGTACTTC	CASSLGGTGVDEQYF
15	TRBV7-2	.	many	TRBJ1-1	TGTGCCAGCAGCATTCGACAGAGCACAAACACTGAAGCTTTCTTT	CASSIRQSTNTEAFF
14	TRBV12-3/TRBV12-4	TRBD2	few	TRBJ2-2	TGTGCCAGCAGTTCGGGACTAGGTTTCGGGGAGCTGTTTTTT	CASSSGLGFGELFF
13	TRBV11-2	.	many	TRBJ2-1	TGTGCCAGCAGCTCTGGTACCTACAATGAGCAGTTCTTC	CASSSGTYNEQFF
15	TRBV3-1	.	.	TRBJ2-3	TGTGCCAGCGACGGAGCGGCCCTACTGACAGATACGCAGTATTTT	CASDGAALLTDTQYF
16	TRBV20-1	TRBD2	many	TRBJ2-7	TGCAGTGCTAGGGGGGGGACTAGCGGGCTCTCCTACGAGCAGTACTTC	CSARGGTSGLSYEQYF
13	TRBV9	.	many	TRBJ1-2	TGTGCCAGCAGGACAGGTGGGGGCTATGGCTACACCTTC	CASRTGGGYGYTF
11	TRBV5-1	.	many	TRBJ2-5	TGCGCCAGCAGCTTCTGGGAGACCCAGTACTTC	CASSFWETQYF
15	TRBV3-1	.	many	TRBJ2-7	TGTGCCAGCAGCCAAAGGTTCAGGGGCTCCCACGAGCAGTACTTC	CASSQRFRGSHEQYF
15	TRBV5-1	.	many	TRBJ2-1	TGCGCCAGCAGCCCTGACCCAAGCTCCTACAATGAGCAGTTCTTC	CASSPDPSSYNEQFF
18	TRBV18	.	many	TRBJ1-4	TGTGCCAGCTCAACCGGATCGGGGGGCGGAGGAACTAATGAAAAACTGTTTTTT	CASSTGSGGGGTNEKLFF
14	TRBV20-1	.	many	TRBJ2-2	TGCAGTGCATGGGACCGCGCGAACACCGGGGAGCTGTTTTTT	CSAWDRANTGELFF
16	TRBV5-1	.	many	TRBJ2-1	TGCGCCAGCAGCTTGGTAGTCGAGATGTCCAGGAATGAGCAGTTCTTC	CASSLVVEMSRNEQFF
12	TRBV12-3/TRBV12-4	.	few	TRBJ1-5	TGTGCCAGCAGGGGGAGTGCGGGGCCCCAGCATTTT	CASRGSAGPQHF
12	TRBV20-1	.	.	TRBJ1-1	TGCAGTGCTACGGGGTACACAGGGAAAGCTTTCTTT	CSATGYTGKAFF
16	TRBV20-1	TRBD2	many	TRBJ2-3	TGCAGTGCTAGAGATTTTACTAGCGGTAGCACAGATACGCAGTATTTT	CSARDFTSGSTDTQYF
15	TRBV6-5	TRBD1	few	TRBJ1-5	TGTGCCAGCAGACCGGGACAGGGAAGCAATCAGCCCCAGAATTTT	CASRPGQGSNQPQNF
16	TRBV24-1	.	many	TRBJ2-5	TGTGCCACCAGTGAATATCGGGCCTTAAGTACGGAGACCCAGTACTTC	CATSEYRALSTETQYF
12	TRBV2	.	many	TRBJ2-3	TGTGCCAGTGGACCCGGCCCAGATACGCAGTATTTT	CASGPGPDTQYF
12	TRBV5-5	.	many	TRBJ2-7	TGTGCCAGCAGCTTGGAGCACAGCCAGCAGTACTTC	CASSLEHSQQYF
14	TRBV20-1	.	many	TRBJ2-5	TGCAGTGCTAGAAGCGTGGCAGAACAAGAGACCCAGTACTTC	CSARSVAEQETQYF
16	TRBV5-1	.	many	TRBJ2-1	TGCGCCAGCAGCTTGGATACAGCCAGCTCCTACAATGAGCAGTTCTTC	CASSLDTASSYNEQFF
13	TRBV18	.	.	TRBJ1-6	TGTGCCAGCTCATTAGACAGGCGCTTACCCCTCCACTTT	CASSLDRRLPLHF
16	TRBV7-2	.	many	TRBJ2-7	TGTGCCAGCAGCTTATGGGCAGGAATGACTAACTACGAGCAGTACTTC	CASSLWAGMTNYEQYF
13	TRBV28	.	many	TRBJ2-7	TGTGCCAGCAGTTTTGATAGGGGGGCAGGGCAGTACTTC	CASSFDRGAGQYF
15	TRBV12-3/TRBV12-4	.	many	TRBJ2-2	TGTGCCAGCCACAGCACGGGTCCCTCACCGGGGGAGCTGTTTTTT	CASHSTGPSPGELFF
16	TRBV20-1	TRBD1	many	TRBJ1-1	TGCAGTGCTAGGCGTCCCGGGACAGGGTCCAACACTGAAGCTTTCTTT	CSARRPGTGSNTEAFF
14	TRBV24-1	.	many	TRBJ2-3	TGTGCCACCAGTCCCGGGGCAGGCGCAGATACGCAGTATTTT	CATSPGAGADTQYF
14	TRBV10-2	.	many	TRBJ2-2	TGCGCCAGCCTCCCAGCCGGGCTAGCCGGGGAGCTGTTTTTT	CASLPAGLAGELFF
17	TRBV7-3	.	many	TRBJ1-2	TGTGCCAGCAGCCCCCTCGGGGGGACCGATCTAAACTATGGCTACACCTTC	CASSPLGGTDLNYGYTF
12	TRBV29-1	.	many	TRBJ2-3	TGCAGCGTTAGAGGGTTGGAAGATACGCAGTATTTT	CSVRGLEDTQYF
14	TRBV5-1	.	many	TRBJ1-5	TGCGCCAGCAGCCCCAGGGGAGGGAATCAGCCCCAGCATTTT	CASSPRGGNQPQHF
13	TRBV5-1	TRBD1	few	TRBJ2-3	TGCGCCAGCGGGACAGGGAACACAGATACGCAGTATTTT	CASGTGNTDTQYF
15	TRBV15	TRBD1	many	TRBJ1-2	TGTGCCACCAGAACGACTCGGGACAGGGTCTATGGCTACACCTTC	CATRTTRDRVYGYTF
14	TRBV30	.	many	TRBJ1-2	TGTGCCTGGAGTACTGACGGACATGGCTATGGCTACACCTTC	CAWSTDGHGYGYTF
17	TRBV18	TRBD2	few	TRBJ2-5	TGTGCCAGCTCACCGGGACTAGCGGGGGGGCCTGGAGAGACCCAGTACTTC	CASSPGLAGGPGETQYF
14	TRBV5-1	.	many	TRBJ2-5	TGCGCCAGCAGCCCCCTTACGGAACAAGAGACCCAGTACTTC	CASSPLTEQETQYF
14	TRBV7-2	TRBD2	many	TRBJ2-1	TGTGCCAGCAGCTTCGGCGGGGGGGACAATGAGCAGTTCTTC	CASSFGGGDNEQFF
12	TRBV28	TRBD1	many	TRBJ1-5	TGTGCCGCAGGGGGGAACAATCAGCCCCAGCATTTT	CAAGGNNQPQHF
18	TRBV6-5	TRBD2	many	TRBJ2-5	TGTGCCAGCAGTTACTCCAGGACTAGCGGGGGGTTCCAAGAGACCCAGTACTTC	CASSYSRTSGGFQETQYF
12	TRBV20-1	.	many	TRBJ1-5	TGCAGTGCCGGGTCAGGGCATCAGCCCCAGAATTTT	CSAGSGHQPQNF
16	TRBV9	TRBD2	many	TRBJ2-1	TGTGCCAGCAGCCGACTAGCGGGGGGGCTAGTGAATGAGCAGTTCTTC	CASSRLAGGLVNEQFF
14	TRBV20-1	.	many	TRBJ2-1	TGCAGTGCTAGAGGACAGGTCAACTACAATGAGCAGTTCTTC	CSARGQVNYNEQFF
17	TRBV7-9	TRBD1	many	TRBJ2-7	TGTGCCAGCAGCCCCAACCGTCGGGACAGGGGGATCTTCGAGCAGTACTTC	CASSPNRRDRGIFEQYF
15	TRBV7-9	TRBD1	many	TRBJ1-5	TGTGCCAGCAGCTCGGGACAGGCCCCCAATCAGCCCCAGCATTTT	CASSSGQAPNQPQHF
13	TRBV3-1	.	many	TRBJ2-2	TGTGCCAGCAGCCAAGGGAGGACCGGGGAGCTGTTTTTT	CASSQGRTGELFF
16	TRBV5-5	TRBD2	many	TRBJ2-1	TGTGCCAGCAGCTCGGACGGGGGGGGAACCTACAATGAGCAGTTCTTC	CASSSDGGGTYNEQFF
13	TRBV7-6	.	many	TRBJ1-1	TGTGCCAGCAGCTCAGACGAGAACACTGAAGCTTTCTTT	CASSSDENTEAFF
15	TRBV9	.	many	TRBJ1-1	TGTGCCAGCAGCGTAGGGGGGGTACATGGGACTGAAGCTTTCTTT	CASSVGGVHGTEAFF
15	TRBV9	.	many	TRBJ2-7	TGTGCCAGCAGCGTAGGGGGGACCCGCTCCTACGAGCAGTACTTC	CASSVGGTRSYEQYF
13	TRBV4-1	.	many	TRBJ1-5	TGCGCCGGTTCCCGGACTGAGGATCAGCCCCAGCATTTT	CAGSRTEDQPQHF